A single sample is the source of the 20 T cell receptor beta chains below, sequenced in a study of T cell repertoires in cytomegalovirus infection. One entry per CDR3 protein, called by TCRdb with MiXCR from the reads. The sample lists about 920,000 distinct CDR3 sequences, approximately 31% occurring once. Antigens of these TCRs are unknown. The source was cultured CD8+ T cells from PBMCs, collected from culture after CMV antigen stimulation. The source of these receptors is a human donor in good health (CMV status not recorded). Some clones in this sample may be carry-over from other donors' samples.

The table lists this clonotype with a count of one. The CDR3 end shows no conserved phenylalanine or tryptophan, and so a read error is likely. The rearrangement joins TRBV12-3 or TRBV12-4 to TRBJ2-7; perhaps TRBD2 as D (6 bases). The V and J ends lost 5 bases and 2 bases respectively, with 10 bases between them. The CDR3 covers 13 residues. The CDR3 region has the DNA TGTGCCAGCAGTCTCGGGGGTCCCTACGAGCAGTACTCC. It yields the protein CASSLGGPYEQYS.

This clonotype was observed a few times. The rearrangement uses TRBV6-1 and TRBJ1-1; D perhaps matches TRBD1 (6 bases). The CDR3 length is 12 residues. The germline V gene has CDR1 MNHNS and CDR2 SASEGT. With 10 bases removed from V and 4 bases from J, the gap between germline ends came to 13 bases. The CDR3 loop reads CATRGGPTEAFF. The CDR3 bases are TGTGCCACCCGCGGGGGGCCCACTGAAGCTTTCTTT.

The chain links TRBV20-1 to TRBJ2-7, with D possibly matching TRBD1 (5 bases). The ends were cut back, 6 bases at V and 0 bases at J, with 12 bases in the middle. Germline V gives CDR1 DFQATT, CDR2 SNEGSKA (reference sequence). The CDR3 contains 13 residues. The CDR3 region has the DNA TGCAGTGCCGAACTGGACACCTCCTACGAGCAGTACTTC. It specifies CSAELDTSYEQYF.

The rearrangement joins TRBV6-1 to TRBJ2-7; 7 bases fit TRBD2. The CDR3 spans 14 residues. CDR1 and CDR2 from the germline V gene are MNHNS and SASEGT. V dropped 8 bases and J dropped 2; count of bases not matched to a gene: 9. DNA for the CDR3: TGTGCCAGCGATCTGACTAGCCGAACCTACGAGCAGTACTTC. Translating it yields CASDLTSRTYEQYF.

The genes are TRBV7-9 and TRBJ2-2; the match to TRBD1 covers 8 bases. This CDR3 comprises 15 residues. V dropped 5 bases and J dropped 6; count of bases not matched to a gene: 8. Germline CDR1 is SEHNR and CDR2 is FQNEAQ (reference sequence). As DNA, the CDR3 is TGTGCCAGCAGCATAAGGACAGGGACGGCCGGGGAGCTGTTTTTT. Protein product: CASSIRTGTAGELFF.

For this clonotype: A read error is possible here, since a much larger clone lies one base away. The V and J genes are TRBV7-9 and TRBJ1-1; 8 bases line up with TRBD1. Germline loops: CDR1 SEHNR, CDR2 FQNEAQ (reference sequence). V was pared by 6 bases and J by 1 base, with 4 bases of the junction left unmatched. The CDR3 is made up of 14 amino acids. The CDR3 here is CASSGDRWNTEAFF. DNA of the CDR3: TGTGCCAGCAGTGGGGACAGGTGGAACACTGAAGCTTTCTTT.

The rearrangement uses TRBV14 and TRBJ2-1, with 7 bases identical to TRBD1. The V gene's germline CDR1 is SGHDN and CDR2 FVKESK. After removal of 0 bases from V and 5 bases from J, the junction contained 10 bases not matched to a gene. The CDR3 is made up of 17 amino acids. The CDR3 is CASSQDLRQGYNNEQFF. CDR3 in DNA: TGTGCCAGCAGCCAAGATCTTCGACAGGGATATAACAATGAGCAGTTCTTC. The full variable domain, rest sourced from reference TRBV14 and TRBJ2-1, is EAGVTQFPSHSVIEKGQTVTLRCDPISGHDNLYWYRRVMGKEIKFLLHFVKESKQDESGMPNNRFLAERTGGTYSTLKVQPAELEDSGVYFCASSQDLRQGYNNEQFFGPGTRLTVL.

The genes are TRBV12-3 or TRBV12-4 and TRBJ2-5; 11 nucleotides match TRBD2. The trim removed 5 bases at V and 2 bases at J, leaving 10 bases unmatched. This CDR3 is 17 amino acids long. The CDR3 DNA reads TGTGCCAGCAGTCATTACCCGACTAGCGGGGAGCAAGAGACCCAGTACTTC. This translates into CASSHYPTSGEQETQYF.

The V call is TRBV28, the J call TRBJ2-3; D perhaps matches TRBD2 (6 bases). V lost 5 bases to trimming and J lost 6 bases, with 24 bases between them. From germline, CDR1 is MDHEN and CDR2 SYDVKM. The CDR3 totals 17 residues. The CDR3 DNA reads as TGTGCCAGCAGTGCGAATACTTTTAGCGGAAAGGGGGATACGCAGTATTTT. Translated, it gives CASSANTFSGKGDTQYF.

This clonotype was counted many times. CDR3 coding DNA: TGTGCCAGCAGCCCCACTAGCGGGGGGGCCTACAATGAGCAGTTCTTC. It codes for CASSPTSGGAYNEQFF. The chain has TRBV7-9 and TRBJ2-1; the match to TRBD2 covers 13 bases. Germline V gene sequence: CDR1 SEHNR, CDR2 FQNEAQ (reference sequence). The trim removed 5 bases at V and 2 bases at J, leaving 3 bases unmatched. This CDR3 is built from 16 residues.

This clonotype was seen more than once but under ten times. This sequence joins TRBV29-1 and TRBJ2-7, with D unresolved. The CDR3 consists of 13 residues. Germline-derived CDR1 and CDR2 are SQVTM and ANQGSEA. V was pared by 6 bases and J by 1 base, with 13 bases between. As DNA, the CDR3 is TGCAGCGTCCGGCCCAGCCCATCCTACGAGCAGTACTTC. It translates to CSVRPSPSYEQYF.

This clonotype has more than one count but fewer than ten. The J gene is TRBJ1-2, the V gene TRBV19; no definite D call. V gave up 7 bases and J gave up 3 bases, with 21 bases separating them. The CDR3 has 16 residues. The germline CDR1 and CDR2 sequences are LNHDA and SQIVND (reference sequence). CDR3 coding DNA: TGTGCCAGTAACCTAGACGGACGGATCGGCGACTATGGCTACACCTTC. This sequence encodes CASNLDGRIGDYGYTF.

The rearrangement joins TRBV2 to TRBJ2-1, with 9 bases lining up with TRBD1. The V gene's germline CDR1 is SNHLY and CDR2 FYNNEI. The CDR3 is 14 amino acids. Germline trimming cut 10 bases from V and 5 bases from J; bases unmatched to any gene: 9. In DNA, the CDR3 is TGTGCCACCCCTACGGGGACAGGGAACAATGAGCAGTTCTTC. The encoded protein is CATPTGTGNNEQFF.

The rearrangement links TRBV10-1 to TRBJ2-1; 8 bases line up with TRBD1. Trimming cost V 4 bases and J 5 bases; bases outside gene matches: 10. The CDR3 is 16 amino acids. Germline V lookup: CDR1 WNHNN, CDR2 SYGVQD (reference sequence). The CDR3 nucleotides are TGCGCCAGCAGTGGGACCGCGGACAGGGACCACAATGAGCAGTTCTTC. Protein: CASSGTADRDHNEQFF.

The CDR3 DNA sequence: TGTGCCAGCGGTGGACAGGGCGCCCGGGGGGCCCAGTACTTC. Residues: CASGGQGARGAQYF. The chain combines TRBV7-9 with TRBJ2-5; possibly TRBD1 for D (8 bases). In germline, CDR1 is SEHNR, CDR2 FQNEAQ (reference sequence). The CDR3 consists of 14 residues. V was shortened by 8 bases and J by 9 bases, with 22 bases between the two germline ends. Supplemented by reference TRBV7-9 and TRBJ2-5, the full variable domain reads DTGVSQNPRHKITKRGQNVTFRCDPISEHNRLYWYRQTLGQGPEFLTYFQNEAQLEKSRLLSDRFSAERPKGSFSTLEIQRTEQGDSAMYLCASGGQGARGAQYFGPGTRLLVL.

This chain connects TRBV29-1 to TRBJ1-1; a weak D match, TRBD1 (5 bases). The CDR3 has 15 amino acids. Germline V CDR1 and CDR2: SQVTM, ANQGSEA. Deletions cut 2 bases from V and 9 bases from J, with 22 bases between. CDR3 DNA sequence: TGCAGCGTTGAACTCGGGGCAGAGGGGCCCTTTAAAGCTTTCTTT. This translates into CSVELGAEGPFKAFF. Filled out from reference TRBV29-1 and TRBJ1-1, the complete variable domain reads SAVISQKPSRDICQRGTSLTIQCQVDSQVTMMFWYRQQPGQSLTLIATANQGSEATYESGFVIDKFPISRPNLTFSTLTVSNMSPEDSSIYLCSVELGAEGPFKAFFGQGTRLTVV.

The chain is built from TRBV6-1 and TRBJ2-7; D is unresolved. V was clipped by 8 bases and J by 2 bases, with 19 bases between them. Germline lookup yields CDR1 MNHNS and CDR2 SASEGT. This CDR3 comprises 15 residues. In DNA, the CDR3 is TGTGCCAGCTCCGGTGTTGGGAAACGGGCCTACGAGCAGTACTTC. Translating it yields CASSGVGKRAYEQYF.

This clonotype turned up a few times. This chain joins TRBV14 and TRBJ2-7, with D possibly called TRBD1 or TRBD2 (5 bases each). V was trimmed by 5 bases and J by 0 bases, leaving 17 bases between them. The CDR3 runs 16 residues. Germline-derived CDR1 and CDR2 are SGHDN and FVKESK. CDR3 loop: CASSWGFGDSSYEQYF. Here the CDR3 DNA reads TGTGCCAGCAGCTGGGGGTTTGGGGATAGCTCCTACGAGCAGTACTTC.

This clonotype was detected only once. An end of the junction differs from the germline gene, which may be a read error. This chain connects TRBV6-1 to TRBJ1-2; 9 nucleotides line up with TRBD1. The CDR3 has 14 residues. Germline V CDR1 and CDR2: MNHNS, SASEGT. The chain's CDR3 is CVSSDFGTGQGYTF. DNA of the CDR3: TGTGTCAGCAGTGATTTCGGGACAGGGCAAGGCTACACCTTC.

This clonotype was observed a few times. The chain links TRBV5-4 to TRBJ2-3; 9 bases agree with TRBD1. CDR1 SGHNT and CDR2 YYREEE come from the germline V gene (reference sequence). The CDR3 runs to 16 residues. After removal of 4 bases from V and 5 bases from J, the junction contained 11 bases not matched to a gene. The CDR3: CASSNTLTGGGDTQYF. The CDR3 DNA reads TGTGCCAGCAGCAACACCTTGACAGGGGGGGGAGATACGCAGTATTTT.